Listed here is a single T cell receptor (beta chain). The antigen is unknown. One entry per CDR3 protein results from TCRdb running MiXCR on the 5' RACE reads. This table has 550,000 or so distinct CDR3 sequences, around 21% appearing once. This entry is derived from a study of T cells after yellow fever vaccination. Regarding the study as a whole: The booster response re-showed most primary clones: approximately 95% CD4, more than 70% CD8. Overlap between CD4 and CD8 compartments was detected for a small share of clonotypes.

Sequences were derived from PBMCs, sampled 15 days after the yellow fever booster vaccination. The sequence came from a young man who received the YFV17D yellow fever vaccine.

The CDR3 region has the DNA TGCAGCGTTGAAGGGGGGGCAGGTCAAGAGACCCAGTACTTC. Its protein product is CSVEGGAGQETQYF. The genes are TRBV29-1 and TRBJ2-5; D tentatively reads TRBD1 or TRBD2 (6 bases each). CDR1 SQVTM and CDR2 ANQGSEA come from the germline V gene. The CDR3 loop spans 14 amino acids. Trimming removed 1 base from V and 2 bases from J, with 11 bases in between.